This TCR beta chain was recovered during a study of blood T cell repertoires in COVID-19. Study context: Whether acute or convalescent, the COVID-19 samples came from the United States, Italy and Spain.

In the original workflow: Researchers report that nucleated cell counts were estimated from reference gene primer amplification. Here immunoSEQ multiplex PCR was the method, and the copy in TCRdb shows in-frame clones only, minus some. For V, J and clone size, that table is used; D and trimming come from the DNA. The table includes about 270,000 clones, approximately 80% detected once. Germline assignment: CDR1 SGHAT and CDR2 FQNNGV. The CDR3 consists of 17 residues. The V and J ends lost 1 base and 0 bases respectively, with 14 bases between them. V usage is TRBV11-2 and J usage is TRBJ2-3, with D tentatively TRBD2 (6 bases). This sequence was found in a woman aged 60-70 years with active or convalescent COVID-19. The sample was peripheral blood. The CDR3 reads CASSLVGSGSSTDTQYF. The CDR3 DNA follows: TGTGCCAGCAGCTTAGTGGGCAGCGGGTCTAGCACAGATACGCAGTATTTT.